This TCR beta chain came from a study of CD8 T cells in Susac syndrome. V lost 4 bases and J lost 0, with 10 bases in between. Germline CDR1 MGHRA, CDR2 YSYEKL. CDR3 length: 14 residues. cDNA came from roughly 0.53 to 1 ug RNA primed by random hexamers. Multiplex PCR with immunoSEQ amplified the TCR beta CDR3 across 54 Vbeta and 13 Jbeta. A single record per CDR3 protein comes from TCRdb applying MiXCR to the immunoSEQ multiplex PCR reads. The data hold 170,000 or so distinct CDR3 sequences, with approximately 95% observed a single time. A word on this clonotype: Its antigen is undetermined.

Peripheral blood CD8+ and CD4+ T cells were profiled by TCR beta sequencing. Regarding the study as a whole: As the study acknowledged, the number of individuals in its TCR sequencing and HLA analysis was relatively small.

This TCR came from a human donor with multiple sclerosis. The V gene is TRBV4-1, the J gene TRBJ2-7; no definite D call. Sample: CD8+ T cells from PBMCs. DNA of the CDR3: TGCGCCAGCAGCCCATGGTACAGCTCCTACGAGCAGTACTTC. Encoded protein: CASSPWYSSYEQYF.